This paragraph reports one T cell receptor (beta chain). Followed longitudinally, the Seattle patients had been enrolled during active infection. This sample was included in a study of blood T cell repertoires in COVID-19. About the study: COVID-19 samples, acute and convalescent, were from the United States, Italy and Spain. PBMCs, B-cell-depleted T cells, or T cells were the source of the cDNA or gDNA that made up the material.

How the authors handled the data: Amplifying reference gene primers gave estimates of nucleated cell counts. Method: immunoSEQ multiplex PCR; TCRdb's copy keeps in-frame clones and lacks some. The V and J calls and the clone size are those of that table, but D and trimming were determined from the DNA. The sample has approximately 200,000 clones; 70% to 90% are singletons. The CDR3 covers 15 residues. V was cut by 5 bases and J by 4 bases, with 15 bases left in between. Germline CDR1 SGHRS, CDR2 YFSETQ. Sequencing was carried out using peripheral blood. The TCR comes from a person in their 70s with COVID-19, enrolled during active disease. The chain links TRBV5-1 to TRBJ1-4; tentatively, D is TRBD1 (5 bases). CDR3 DNA: TGCGCCAGCAGGTCAGGTGGACAAGTTAATGAAAAACTGTTTTTT. It yields the protein CASRSGGQVNEKLFF.